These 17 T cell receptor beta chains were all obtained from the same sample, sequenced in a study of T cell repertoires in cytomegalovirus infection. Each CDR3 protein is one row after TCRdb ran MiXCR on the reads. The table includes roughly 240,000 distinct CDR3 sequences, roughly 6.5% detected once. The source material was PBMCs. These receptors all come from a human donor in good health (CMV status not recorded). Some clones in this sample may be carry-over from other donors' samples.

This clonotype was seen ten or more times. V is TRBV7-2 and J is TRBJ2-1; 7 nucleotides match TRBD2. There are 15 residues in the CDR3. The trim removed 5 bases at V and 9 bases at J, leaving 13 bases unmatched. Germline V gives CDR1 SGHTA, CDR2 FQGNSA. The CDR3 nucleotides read TGTGCCAGCAGCCTCCTCGGGGGAGGGGAGAGTGAGCAGTTCTTC. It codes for CASSLLGGGESEQFF. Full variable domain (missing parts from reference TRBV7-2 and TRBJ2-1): GAGVSQSPSNKVTEKGKDVELRCDPISGHTALYWYRQSLGQGLEFLIYFQGNSAPDKSGLPSDRFSAERTGGSVSTLTIQRTQQEDSAVYLCASSLLGGGESEQFFGPGTRLTVL.

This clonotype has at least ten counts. CDR3 residues: CASSPLQGAYEQYF. CDR3 nucleotide sequence: TGTGCCAGCTCACCACTGCAGGGGGCATATGAGCAGTACTTC. This sequence joins TRBV18 and TRBJ2-7; 8 nucleotides agree with TRBD1. After removal of 1 base from V and 7 bases from J, the junction contained 6 bases not matched to a gene. This CDR3 is built from 14 residues. Germline CDR1 reads KGHSH; CDR2 reads LQKENI.

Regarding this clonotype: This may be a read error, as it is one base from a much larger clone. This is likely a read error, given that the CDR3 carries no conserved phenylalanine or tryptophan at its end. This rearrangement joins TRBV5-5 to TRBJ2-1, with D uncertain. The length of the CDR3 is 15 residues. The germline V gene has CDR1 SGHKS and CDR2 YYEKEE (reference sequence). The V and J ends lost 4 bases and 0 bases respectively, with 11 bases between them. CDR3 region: CASSVLGSSYNEQFL. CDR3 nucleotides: TGTGCCAGCAGCGTCTTGGGTAGCTCCTACAATGAGCAGTTCTTG.

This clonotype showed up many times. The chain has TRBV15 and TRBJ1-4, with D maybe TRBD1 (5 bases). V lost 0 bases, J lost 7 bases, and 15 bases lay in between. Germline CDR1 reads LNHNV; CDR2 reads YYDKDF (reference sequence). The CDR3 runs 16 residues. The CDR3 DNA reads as TGTGCCACCAGCAGAGATCTCCCAGGGTTGGGTGAAAAACTGTTTTTT. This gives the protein CATSRDLPGLGEKLFF.

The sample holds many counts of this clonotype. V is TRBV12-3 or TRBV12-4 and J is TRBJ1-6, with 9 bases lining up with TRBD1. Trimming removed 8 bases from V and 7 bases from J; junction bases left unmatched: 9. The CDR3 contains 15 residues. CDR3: CASSPGGQGNSPLHF. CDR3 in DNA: TGTGCCAGCTCCCCCGGAGGACAGGGGAATTCACCCCTCCACTTT.

CDR3 DNA: TGCAGTGCTAGAGGTCAGACAGGGGGGGCAACTAATGAAAAACTGTTTTTT. Translated: CSARGQTGGATNEKLFF. The chain has TRBV20-1 and TRBJ1-4; the match to TRBD1 covers 9 bases. This CDR3 has 17 amino acids. Germline CDR1 and CDR2: DFQATT and SNEGSKA (reference sequence). The junction had 6 bases not matched to a gene; V was cut back by 1 base and J by 0 bases.

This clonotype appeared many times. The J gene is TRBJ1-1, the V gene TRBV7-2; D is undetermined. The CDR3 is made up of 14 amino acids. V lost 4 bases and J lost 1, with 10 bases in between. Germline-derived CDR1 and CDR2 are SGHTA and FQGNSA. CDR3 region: CASSSVSWNTEAFF. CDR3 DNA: TGTGCCAGCAGCTCCGTTTCCTGGAACACTGAAGCTTTCTTT.

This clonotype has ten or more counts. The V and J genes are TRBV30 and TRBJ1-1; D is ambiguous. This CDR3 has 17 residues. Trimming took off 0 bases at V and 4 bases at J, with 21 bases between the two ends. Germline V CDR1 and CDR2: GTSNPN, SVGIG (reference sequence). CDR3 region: CAWSVPLGARGPTEAFF. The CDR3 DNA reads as TGTGCCTGGAGTGTTCCGCTCGGTGCTCGCGGGCCCACTGAAGCTTTCTTT.

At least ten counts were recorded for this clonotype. The CDR3 here is CASSFAQVPSNQPQHF. CDR3 bases: TGTGCCAGCAGCTTTGCACAGGTTCCTAGCAATCAGCCCCAGCATTTT. The chain is built from TRBV7-2 and TRBJ1-5, with D possibly being TRBD1 (5 bases). The CDR3 runs to 16 residues. Trimming took off 3 bases at V and 0 bases at J, with 12 bases between the two ends. Germline CDR1 SGHTA, CDR2 FQGNSA.

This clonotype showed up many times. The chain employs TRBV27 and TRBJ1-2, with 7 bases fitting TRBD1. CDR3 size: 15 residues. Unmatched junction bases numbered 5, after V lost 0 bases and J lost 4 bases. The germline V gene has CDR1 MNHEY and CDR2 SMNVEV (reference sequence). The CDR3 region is CASSLSTGATYGYTF. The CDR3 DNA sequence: TGTGCCAGCAGTTTATCCACAGGGGCCACCTATGGCTACACCTTC.

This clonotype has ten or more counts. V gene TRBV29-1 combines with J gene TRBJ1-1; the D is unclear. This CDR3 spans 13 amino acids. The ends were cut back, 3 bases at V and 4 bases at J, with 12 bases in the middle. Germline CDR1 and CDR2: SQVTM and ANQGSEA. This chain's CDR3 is CSVDNWWGTEAFF. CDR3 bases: TGCAGCGTTGATAACTGGTGGGGCACTGAAGCTTTCTTT.

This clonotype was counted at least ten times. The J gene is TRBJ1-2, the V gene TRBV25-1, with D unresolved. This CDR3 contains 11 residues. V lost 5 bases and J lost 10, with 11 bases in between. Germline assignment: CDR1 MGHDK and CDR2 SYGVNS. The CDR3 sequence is CASSRGSTYTF. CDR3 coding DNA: TGTGCCAGCAGTCGTGGGAGCACCTACACCTTC.

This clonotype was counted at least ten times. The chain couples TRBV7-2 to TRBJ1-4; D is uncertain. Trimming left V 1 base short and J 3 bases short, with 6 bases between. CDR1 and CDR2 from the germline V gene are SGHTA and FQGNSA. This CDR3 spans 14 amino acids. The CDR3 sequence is CASSLGTSNEKLFF. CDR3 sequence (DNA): TGTGCCAGCAGCTTAGGGACCTCTAATGAAAAACTGTTTTTT.

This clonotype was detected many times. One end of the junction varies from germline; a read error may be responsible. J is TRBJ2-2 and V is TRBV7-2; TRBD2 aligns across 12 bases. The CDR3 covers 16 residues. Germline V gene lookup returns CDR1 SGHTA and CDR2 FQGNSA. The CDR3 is CASSLAGGRGTGELFF. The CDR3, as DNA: TGTGCCAGCAGCCTAGCGGGGGGGCGGGGCACCGGGGAGCTGTTTTTT. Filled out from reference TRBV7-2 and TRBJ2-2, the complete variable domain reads GAGVSQSPSNKVTEKGKDVELRCDPISGHTALYWYRQSLGQGLEFLIYFQGNSAPDKSGLPSDRFSAERTGGSVSTLTIQRTQQEDSAVYLCASSLAGGRGTGELFFGEGSRLTVL.

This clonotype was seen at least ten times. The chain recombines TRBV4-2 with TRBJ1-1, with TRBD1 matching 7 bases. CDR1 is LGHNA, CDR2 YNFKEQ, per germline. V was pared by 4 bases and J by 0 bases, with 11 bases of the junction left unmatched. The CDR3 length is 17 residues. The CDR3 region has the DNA TGTGCCAGCAGCCCGGGGACAGAAAATATGATGAACACTGAAGCTTTCTTT. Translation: CASSPGTENMMNTEAFF.

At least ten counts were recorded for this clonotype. The CDR3 sequence: CASRTGGFEAFF. The CDR3 bases are TGTGCCAGTAGGACAGGCGGCTTTGAAGCTTTCTTT. The chain joins TRBV19 to TRBJ1-1; the D gene is possibly TRBD1 (6 bases). Germline loops: CDR1 LNHDA, CDR2 SQIVND (reference sequence). Trimming stripped 6 bases from V and 7 bases from J, with 12 bases between. This CDR3 region has 12 residues.

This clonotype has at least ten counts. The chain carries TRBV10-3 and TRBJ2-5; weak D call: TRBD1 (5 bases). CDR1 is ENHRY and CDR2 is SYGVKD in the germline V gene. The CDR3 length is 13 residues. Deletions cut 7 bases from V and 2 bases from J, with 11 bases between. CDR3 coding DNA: TGTGCCATCACAGACAGCCGGCAAGAGACCCAGTACTTC. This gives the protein CAITDSRQETQYF.